The rows below give T cell receptor beta chains drawn from one sample of a study of control samples from healthy donors and cancer patients. Generated by immunoSEQ multiplex PCR, the TCRdb table keeps only in-frame clones and is missing some. The sample consists of some 76,000 clones, about nine tenths of them appearing once. The sequenced sample was PBMCs. The receptor source for this set is a woman aged 45 to 65 with colorectal cancer. CDR3s include the opening cysteine and the closing phenylalanine or tryptophan. The D gene is left open where the match is weak. A clone size is listed for some rows: how often the clone was seen (once, few, many), or a class if it is expanded.

DNA: TGTGCCAGCAGACTAGGGGACAGGTGGGGAACTAATGAAAAACTGTTTTTT
CDR3: CASRLGDRWGTNEKLFF
D: TRBD1
V: TRBV28
size: NA
J: TRBJ1-4

DNA: TGCGCCAGCAGTTACAAGGACCGAGGGGCCGGGGCCAACGTCCTGACTTTC
CDR3: CASSYKDRGAGANVLTF
D: NA
V: TRBV5-1
size: once
J: TRBJ2-6

DNA: TGTGCCAGCAGTTACAGAGGGCAAGAGACCCAGTACTTC
CDR3: CASSYRGQETQYF
D: NA
V: TRBV6-5
size: NA
J: TRBJ2-5

DNA: TGTGCCAGCAGCGGATCGACAGGGGGCAATGGCTACACCTTC
CDR3: CASSGSTGGNGYTF
D: TRBD1
V: TRBV9
size: NA
J: TRBJ1-2

DNA: TGTGCCAGCAGTGGGGCCTCTGGGGCCAACGTCCTGACTTTC
CDR3: CASSGASGANVLTF
D: NA
V: TRBV2
size: NA
J: TRBJ2-6

DNA: TGTGCCAGCAGTCAAGACAGGGGAGGGGCAGATACGCAGTATTTT
CDR3: CASSQDRGGADTQYF
D: NA
V: TRBV6-4
size: once
J: TRBJ2-3

DNA: TGTGCCAGCAGCCCCGGGGGGGACAGGGTTCCAACTGGGGCCAACGTCCTGACTTTC
CDR3: CASSPGGDRVPTGANVLTF
D: NA
V: TRBV11-3
size: NA
J: TRBJ2-6

DNA: TGTGCCAGCAGCAAGAGGGCAGCAAGCTCCTACAATGAGCAGTTCTTC
CDR3: CASSKRAASSYNEQFF
D: NA
V: TRBV21-1
size: NA
J: TRBJ2-1

DNA: TGCGCCAGCAGCTTAGAGGGTAGTTCTGGGGCCAACGTCCTGACTTTC
CDR3: CASSLEGSSGANVLTF
D: NA
V: TRBV5-1
size: NA
J: TRBJ2-6

DNA: TGTGCCAGTAGTATACAAACCGGGACAGGGGTGGCCGGGGAGCTGTTTTTT
CDR3: CASSIQTGTGVAGELFF
D: TRBD1
V: TRBV19
size: NA
J: TRBJ2-2

DNA: TGTGCCAGCAGTTACTCGAGTCGGGGTTCTAATGAAAAACTGTTTTTT
CDR3: CASSYSSRGSNEKLFF
D: NA
V: TRBV6-5
size: NA
J: TRBJ1-4

DNA: TGTGCCAGCAGCTCATGGACCCAGCTGTTTTTT
CDR3: CASSSWTQLFF
D: NA
V: TRBV3-1/TRBV3-2
size: NA
J: TRBJ2-2

DNA: TGTGCCAGCAGTGAACCTACAGGGGCCGATAGCACAGATACGCAGTATTTT
CDR3: CASSEPTGADSTDTQYF
D: TRBD1
V: TRBV25-1
size: NA
J: TRBJ2-3

DNA: TGCGCCAGCAGCCGGGGGGGCGGATACTCCACTGATACGCAGTATTTT
CDR3: CASSRGGGYSTDTQYF
D: NA
V: TRBV4-3
size: NA
J: TRBJ2-3

DNA: TGCGCCAGCAGCTTGGCGCGGAGCGGGGGGGGCACAGATACGCAGTATTTT
CDR3: CASSLARSGGGTDTQYF
D: TRBD2
V: TRBV5-1
size: NA
J: TRBJ2-3

DNA: TGTGCCAGCAGAGGGGCCCTGAACACTGAAGCTTTCTTT
CDR3: CASRGALNTEAFF
D: NA
V: TRBV6-5
size: once
J: TRBJ1-1

DNA: TGCGCCAGCAGCTTGGCGGGACAGGGTAGCAATGAGCAGTTCTTC
CDR3: CASSLAGQGSNEQFF
D: TRBD1
V: TRBV5-1
size: NA
J: TRBJ2-1

DNA: TGTGCCAGCAGTTCCGGGACAGGGGTAGAGACCCAGTACTTC
CDR3: CASSSGTGVETQYF
D: TRBD1
V: TRBV2
size: NA
J: TRBJ2-5

DNA: TGTGCCACCTCTAGCGGGCCTCAAGAGACCCAGTACTTC
CDR3: CATSSGPQETQYF
D: TRBD2
V: TRBV6-6
size: NA
J: TRBJ2-5

DNA: TGTGCCAGCAGCCAGCTCGACAGGCCACCTACTAGCCCCAATCAGCCCCAGCATTTT
CDR3: CASSQLDRPPTSPNQPQHF
D: NA
V: TRBV3-1/TRBV3-2
size: NA
J: TRBJ1-5

DNA: TGCGCCAGCAGCTTGGAAGAGACCCAGTACTTC
CDR3: CASSLEETQYF
D: NA
V: TRBV5-1
size: NA
J: TRBJ2-5

DNA: TGTGCCACCAGTGACCCCCGGGGGGCTAATGAAAAACTGTTTTTT
CDR3: CATSDPRGANEKLFF
D: NA
V: TRBV24-1
size: NA
J: TRBJ1-4

DNA: TGTGCCAGCAGCCCCCACAGGGCTGCCGGGGAGCTGTTTTTT
CDR3: CASSPHRAAGELFF
D: NA
V: TRBV11-3
size: once
J: TRBJ2-2

DNA: TGTGCCAGCAGCCGTTCCCCCATCTCCACAAGAGGGGAGACCCAGTACTTC
CDR3: CASSRSPISTRGETQYF
D: NA
V: TRBV13
size: NA
J: TRBJ2-5

DNA: TGTGCCAGCAGCACCGGACTAGCGGACACAGATACGCAGTATTTT
CDR3: CASSTGLADTDTQYF
D: TRBD2
V: TRBV5-4
size: NA
J: TRBJ2-3

DNA: TGTGCCAGCAGACAAAACAGTGAAGCTTTCTTT
CDR3: CASRQNSEAFF
D: NA
V: TRBV6-4
size: NA
J: TRBJ1-1

DNA: TGTGCCAGCAGTGCCGCAATGGAGTGGGGCTACACCTTC
CDR3: CASSAAMEWGYTF
D: NA
V: TRBV25-1
size: NA
J: TRBJ1-2

DNA: TGCAGTGCTAGTGTGTTCGGAACGTCCTATAATTCACCCCTCCACTTT
CDR3: CSASVFGTSYNSPLHF
D: NA
V: TRBV20-1
size: NA
J: TRBJ1-6

DNA: TGTGCCGTAAAAGAACAGGCGGGGAACTATGGCTACACCTTC
CDR3: CAVKEQAGNYGYTF
D: NA
V: TRBV10-3
size: NA
J: TRBJ1-2

DNA: TGTGCCAGTAGTATACTTGGAGGGAGGGGATCCGAGACCCAGTACTTC
CDR3: CASSILGGRGSETQYF
D: TRBD2
V: TRBV19
size: NA
J: TRBJ2-5

DNA: TGTGCCAGTAGTAGCGGGGGGCCCCAACAGACCCAGTACTTC
CDR3: CASSSGGPQQTQYF
D: TRBD2
V: TRBV19
size: NA
J: TRBJ2-5

DNA: TGTGCCAGCAGGCGAGGGGTGGCTAATTCACCCCTCCACTTT
CDR3: CASRRGVANSPLHF
D: NA
V: TRBV2
size: once
J: TRBJ1-6

DNA: TGTGCCAGCAGCGGACTAGTACGAGAGACCCAGTACTTC
CDR3: CASSGLVRETQYF
D: TRBD2
V: TRBV6-5
size: NA
J: TRBJ2-5

DNA: TGTGCCAGCAGCCCCCCGGCGTCCGAGCAGTTCTTC
CDR3: CASSPPASEQFF
D: NA
V: TRBV5-5
size: NA
J: TRBJ2-1

DNA: TGTGCCAGCAGCTCGGACAGGGAGGGTGGCTACACCTTC
CDR3: CASSSDREGGYTF
D: TRBD1
V: TRBV7-3
size: NA
J: TRBJ1-2

DNA: TGTGCCTGGACCTACCGGGGGCCTGGAAACACCATATATTTT
CDR3: CAWTYRGPGNTIYF
D: NA
V: TRBV30
size: NA
J: TRBJ1-3

DNA: TGTGCCAGCAAGGGAGGGAATTCACCCCTCCACTTT
CDR3: CASKGGNSPLHF
D: NA
V: TRBV2
size: NA
J: TRBJ1-6

DNA: TGTGCCAGCAGCTTAGCGCGGGTATTAAGCACAGATACGCAGTATTTT
CDR3: CASSLARVLSTDTQYF
D: NA
V: TRBV7-8
size: NA
J: TRBJ2-3

DNA: TGTGCCAGCAGCTTCCTACTTACCGGGGAGCTGTTTTTT
CDR3: CASSFLLTGELFF
D: NA
V: TRBV12-3/TRBV12-4
size: NA
J: TRBJ2-2

DNA: TGTGCCAGCAAGCGGGCCTCAGATACGCAGTATTTT
CDR3: CASKRASDTQYF
D: NA
V: TRBV12-3/TRBV12-4
size: NA
J: TRBJ2-3

DNA: TGTGCCAGCCAAACAGACAGGGGTAATTCACCCCTCCACTTT
CDR3: CASQTDRGNSPLHF
D: TRBD1
V: TRBV6-5
size: NA
J: TRBJ1-6

DNA: TGTGCCAGCAGCATACAGGAGAACACTGAAGCTTTCTTT
CDR3: CASSIQENTEAFF
D: NA
V: TRBV7-2
size: NA
J: TRBJ1-1

DNA: TGCGCCAGCAGTCCCTCCACTAGGCGGCGTAATGAAAAACTGTTTTTT
CDR3: CASSPSTRRRNEKLFF
D: NA
V: TRBV23-1
size: NA
J: TRBJ1-4

DNA: TGTGCCACCAGTGCCCCGGGGGCGGGGGGCCCCACAGATACGCAGTATTTT
CDR3: CATSAPGAGGPTDTQYF
D: TRBD2
V: TRBV24-1
size: NA
J: TRBJ2-3

DNA: TGTGCCAGCAGTTTCTTCCAGCGGGGGGGCTGGGATACGCAGTATTTT
CDR3: CASSFFQRGGWDTQYF
D: TRBD2
V: TRBV27
size: once
J: TRBJ2-3

DNA: TGTGCCAGCAGCCCCGACTGGATCCCCCCCACAGATACGCAGTATTTT
CDR3: CASSPDWIPPTDTQYF
D: NA
V: TRBV3-1/TRBV3-2
size: NA
J: TRBJ2-3